Each of the 32 T cell receptor beta chains below was sequenced from the same sample in a study of T cells after yellow fever vaccination. Via MiXCR, TCRdb re-called the 5' RACE reads, giving one row per CDR3 protein. The sample yields 620,000 or so distinct CDR3 sequences, 9% to 15% seen once. This material consisted of PBMCs, taken on the day of the yellow fever booster vaccination. All receptors come from a man aged 25-45 years who received the YFV17D yellow fever vaccine.

This sequence joins TRBV6-1 and TRBJ2-1; 9 bases are shared with TRBD2. This CDR3 contains 17 residues. CDR1 is MNHNS and CDR2 is SASEGT in the germline V gene. J gave up 2 bases and V 4 bases, and 9 bases lay outside the gene matches. The CDR3 region is CASSATTLAGAYNEQFF. Here the CDR3 DNA reads TGTGCCAGCAGTGCGACAACTTTAGCGGGAGCCTACAATGAGCAGTTCTTC.

This clonotype was detected a few times. DNA for the CDR3: TGTGCCAGCACCGATAGCTCGGGACAGGGCTATTACGAGCAGTACTTC. It codes for CASTDSSGQGYYEQYF. V and J are TRBV7-2 and TRBJ2-7; 9 bases match TRBD1. This CDR3 is built from 16 residues. Unmatched junction bases numbered 14, after V lost 7 bases and J lost 4 bases. Germline V gene sequence: CDR1 SGHTA, CDR2 FQGNSA.

The V and J genes are TRBV3-1 and TRBJ2-1, with 11 bases aligning to TRBD2. Germline V gene sequence: CDR1 LGHDT, CDR2 YNNKEL (reference sequence). The CDR3 has 15 amino acids. With 4 bases clipped from V and 6 bases from J, the junction kept 5 bases outside the gene matches. CDR3 DNA: TGTGCCAGCAGCCCTAGCGGGAGGCTCCGCAATGAGCAGTTCTTC. This encodes CASSPSGRLRNEQFF.

This clonotype was seen a single time. This chain connects TRBV19 to TRBJ2-1; TRBD2 might be the D (5 bases). The CDR3 sequence is 11 residues long. The V gene lost 5 bases and the J gene lost 12 bases, with 11 bases spanning the gap. CDR1 and CDR2 from the germline V gene are LNHDA and SQIVND (reference sequence). The CDR3 region is CASSGGGGQFF. The CDR3 bases are TGTGCCAGTAGTGGCGGAGGTGGGCAGTTCTTC.

This clonotype was seen only a few times. The V and J genes are TRBV5-6 and TRBJ2-4, with 8 bases aligning to TRBD1. V was clipped by 2 bases and J by 7 bases; unmatched bases: 5. The CDR3 runs to 14 residues. Germline loops: CDR1 SGHDT, CDR2 YYEEEE. CDR3 loop: CASSFRTGQNIQYF. The CDR3 DNA is TGTGCCAGCAGCTTCAGGACAGGGCAGAACATTCAGTACTTC.

V gene TRBV15 combines with J gene TRBJ1-2; D may be TRBD1 (5 bases). Per the germline V gene, CDR1 is LNHNV and CDR2 is YYDKDF (reference sequence). The V end was cut by 0 bases, the J end by 4 bases, with 9 bases between. The CDR3 length is 14 residues. CDR3 region: CATSREGGGYGYTF. CDR3 DNA sequence: TGTGCCACCAGCAGAGAAGGTGGGGGCTATGGCTACACCTTC.

This clonotype appeared a few times. The V and J genes are TRBV11-2 and TRBJ2-1, with 8 bases identical to TRBD2. Trimming took 4 bases from V and 6 from J; bases not matched to a gene: 11. The V gene's germline CDR1 is SGHAT and CDR2 FQNNGV. This CDR3 has 16 amino acids. CDR3 region: CASSSGRLAGLNEQFF. The CDR3, as DNA: TGTGCCAGCAGCTCAGGGAGGCTAGCGGGCCTCAATGAGCAGTTCTTC.

V is TRBV28 and J is TRBJ2-7; D remains unclear. This CDR3 comprises 16 residues. Germline CDR1 and CDR2: MDHEN and SYDVKM. The V and J ends lost 2 bases and 3 bases respectively, with 17 bases between them. CDR3 loop: CASSLRLWQSNYEQYF. In DNA form, the CDR3 reads TGTGCCAGCAGTTTAAGATTGTGGCAGTCAAACTACGAGCAGTACTTC. The variable domain in full, with the rest retrieved from reference TRBV28 and TRBJ2-7, is DVKVTQSSRYLVKRTGEKVFLECVQDMDHENMFWYRQDPGLGLRLIYFSYDVKMKEKGDIPEGYSVSREKKERFSLILESASTNQTSMYLCASSLRLWQSNYEQYFGPGTRLTVT.

This clonotype was seen only a few times. The chain employs TRBV5-8 and TRBJ2-2; TRBD1 matches 8 bases. The CDR3 runs 17 residues. The germline V gene encodes CDR1 SGHTS and CDR2 YDEGEE. The V and J ends lost 0 bases and 0 bases, in that order; junction bases with no gene match: 4. This CDR3 is CASSLGTGGTNTGELFF. CDR3 DNA sequence: TGTGCCAGCAGCTTGGGCACAGGGGGAACGAACACCGGGGAGCTGTTTTTT. The full variable domain, with the rest looked up from reference TRBV5-8 and TRBJ2-2, is EAGVTQSPTHLIKTRGQQATLRCSPISGHTSVYWYQQALGLGLQFLLWYDEGEERNRGNFPPRFSGRQFPNYSSELNVNALELEDSALYLCASSLGTGGTNTGELFFGEGSRLTVL.

The CDR3 reads CASTRSRGAGELFF. The CDR3 nucleotides are TGTGCCAGCACCCGAAGTAGGGGAGCCGGGGAGCTGTTTTTT. V and J are TRBV7-2 and TRBJ2-2; D possibly matches TRBD1 or TRBD2 (5 bases each). This CDR3 contains 14 residues. Germline V lookup: CDR1 SGHTA, CDR2 FQGNSA. Trimming removed 7 bases at V and 6 bases at J, with 15 bases between.

The J gene is TRBJ2-1, the V gene TRBV15; 10 bases align to TRBD2. The CDR3 is 17 residues long. Germline CDR1 is LNHNV and CDR2 is YYDKDF (reference sequence). With 4 bases clipped from V and 5 bases from J, the junction kept 11 bases outside the gene matches. This CDR3 is CATSNAGGLAENNEQFF. DNA of the CDR3: TGTGCCACCAGCAACGCTGGAGGACTAGCGGAAAACAATGAGCAGTTCTTC.

This clonotype appeared a few times. The genes are TRBV3-1 and TRBJ2-1; 7 bases are shared with TRBD2. V gave up 4 bases and J gave up 15 bases; unmatched junction bases: 9. CDR1 is LGHDT and CDR2 is YNNKEL in the germline V gene (reference sequence). CDR3 size: 12 residues. This CDR3 reads CASSPRGGGRFF. In DNA form, the CDR3 reads TGTGCCAGCAGCCCCCGAGGCGGCGGGAGGTTCTTC.

In this sample, this clonotype turned up many times. This chain uses TRBV7-9 with TRBJ1-5; weak D call: TRBD1 (6 bases). Germline lookup yields CDR1 SEHNR and CDR2 FQNEAQ (reference sequence). The CDR3 spans 13 residues. V was cut by 6 bases and J by 2 bases, with 8 bases left in between. The DNA of the CDR3 is TGTGCCAGCAGTCGACAGGGCAATCAGCCCCAGCATTTT. The encoded protein is CASSRQGNQPQHF.

V usage is TRBV20-1 and J usage is TRBJ2-7; 11 nucleotides align to TRBD2. CDR1 is DFQATT and CDR2 is SNEGSKA in the germline V gene (reference sequence). This CDR3 comprises 13 residues. J was trimmed by 6 bases and V by 1 base; bases with no gene match: 2. This chain's CDR3 is CSARAGTSGEQYF. CDR3 in DNA: TGCAGTGCTAGAGCCGGGACTAGCGGCGAGCAGTACTTC.

The rearrangement uses TRBV7-2 and TRBJ2-3, with 8 bases matching TRBD2. The CDR3 runs 14 residues. The germline V gene has CDR1 SGHTA and CDR2 FQGNSA. The J segment lost 3 bases and the V segment lost 5 bases, leaving 4 bases of the junction unmatched. The CDR3 coding sequence is TGTGCCAGCAGCCACGGGAGGGAGACAGATACGCAGTATTTT. Its protein is CASSHGRETDTQYF.

The gene calls are TRBV29-1 and TRBJ2-3; 7 bases fit TRBD2. CDR3 length: 14 residues. Germline trimming cut 1 base from V and 0 bases from J; bases unmatched to any gene: 1. The germline CDR1 and CDR2 sequences are SQVTM and ANQGSEA. CDR3 bases: TGCAGCGTTGAAGGTAGCGGGAGCACAGATACGCAGTATTTT. Translated: CSVEGSGSTDTQYF.

This clonotype was seen a handful of times. This chain connects TRBV29-1 to TRBJ1-2; 9 positions match TRBD1. The CDR3 runs to 11 residues. The germline gives CDR1 SQVTM, CDR2 ANQGSEA. The junction had 4 bases not matched to a gene; V was cut back by 7 bases and J by 7 bases. The CDR3 DNA reads as TGCAGCGCCGGGACAGGGCCTGGCTACACCTTC. It is translated as CSAGTGPGYTF.

The J gene is TRBJ2-7, the V gene TRBV19, with TRBD1 identical over 9 bases. The J segment lost 1 base and the V segment lost 7 bases, leaving 8 bases of the junction unmatched. Germline-derived CDR1 and CDR2 are LNHDA and SQIVND (reference sequence). The CDR3 has 15 residues. DNA of the CDR3: TGTGCCAGTACTGTAGGACAGGGGCATTCCTACGAGCAGTACTTC. Amino acids: CASTVGQGHSYEQYF.

This clonotype has just a few counts. This chain connects TRBV6-5 to TRBJ1-1; maybe TRBD1 (5 bases). This CDR3 spans 15 amino acids. CDR1 MNHEY and CDR2 SVGAGI come from the germline V gene. V lost 4 bases to trimming and J lost 1 base, with 13 bases between them. CDR3 coding DNA: TGTGCCAGCAGTTCCCCGACAGTCCCGAACACTGAAGCTTTCTTT. Its protein product is CASSSPTVPNTEAFF.

V is TRBV7-8 and J is TRBJ2-3; D is perhaps TRBD2 (5 bases). The V and J ends lost 2 bases and 10 bases respectively, with 10 bases between them. Germline V gives CDR1 SGHVS, CDR2 FQNEAQ. The CDR3 loop spans 12 amino acids. CDR3 bases: TGTGCCAGCAGCTTACGGGATCTCTCGCAGTATTTT. Encoded protein: CASSLRDLSQYF.

This clonotype showed up just a few times. The chain is built from TRBV5-1 and TRBJ1-1; the D is unclear. Germline loops: CDR1 SGHRS, CDR2 YFSETQ. Between the trimmed V and J ends, which lost 4 bases and 8 bases, there was a span of 15 bases. The CDR3 runs 13 residues. In DNA form, the CDR3 reads TGCGCCAGCAGCGACCGACGGTTCTCGGAAGCTTTCTTT. This gives the protein CASSDRRFSEAFF.

Ten or more counts support this clonotype. A junction end diverges from the germline sequence, so it may reflect a read error. The gene calls are TRBV5-1 and TRBJ2-7; 8 positions match TRBD2. Germline lookup yields CDR1 SGHRS and CDR2 YFSETQ. The CDR3 totals 15 residues. Here the CDR3 reads CASSLEASGPYEQYF. CDR3 nucleotides: TGTGCCAGCAGCTTGGAGGCTAGCGGGCCCTACGAGCAGTACTTC.

This clonotype was observed a handful of times. The chain is built from TRBV28 and TRBJ1-5; possibly TRBD1 for D (5 bases). The germline V and J ends were trimmed by 4 bases and 7 bases, with 17 bases remaining between them. The CDR3 consists of 15 residues. The germline gives CDR1 MDHEN, CDR2 SYDVKM. The CDR3 sequence is CASSSPLGAEQPQHF. In DNA, the CDR3 is TGTGCCAGCAGTTCCCCCCTCGGGGCGGAACAGCCCCAGCATTTT.

This clonotype was recorded a few times. This sequence joins TRBV5-1 and TRBJ2-3; D remains ambiguous. Germline lookup yields CDR1 SGHRS and CDR2 YFSETQ. V was shortened by 3 bases and J by 6 bases, with 8 bases between the two germline ends. The CDR3 covers 12 residues. CDR3: CASSWTRDTQYF. CDR3 nucleotide sequence: TGCGCCAGCAGCTGGACGAGGGATACGCAGTATTTT.

V is TRBV9 and J is TRBJ1-2; D is perhaps TRBD1 (6 bases). Trimming removed 0 bases at V and 2 bases at J, with 14 bases between. The CDR3 contains 16 residues. Germline assignment: CDR1 SGDLS and CDR2 YYNGEE. CDR3 sequence reads: CASSVDATGENYGYTF. The CDR3 region has the DNA TGTGCCAGCAGCGTAGACGCGACAGGAGAAAACTATGGCTACACCTTC. The full variable domain, rest sourced from reference TRBV9 and TRBJ1-2, is DSGVTQTPKHLITATGQRVTLRCSPRSGDLSVYWYQQSLDQGLQFLIQYYNGEERAKGNILERFSAQQFPDLHSELNLSSLELGDSALYFCASSVDATGENYGYTFGSGTRLTVV.

Ten or more counts support this clonotype. This sequence joins TRBV5-1 and TRBJ2-3; 14 bases agree with TRBD2. The CDR3 runs 17 residues. The J segment lost 4 bases and the V segment lost 4 bases, leaving 8 bases of the junction unmatched. CDR1 and CDR2 from the germline V gene are SGHRS and YFSETQ. The CDR3 spells CASSPGLAGGWADTQYF. As DNA, the CDR3 is TGCGCCAGCAGCCCCGGACTAGCGGGAGGTTGGGCAGATACGCAGTATTTT.

The sample holds a few counts of this clonotype. V is TRBV7-9 and J is TRBJ2-1; 8 bases map to TRBD2. The CDR3 covers 16 residues. V shed 2 bases, J shed 8 bases, and the junction held 11 bases outside the gene matches. CDR1 is SEHNR, CDR2 FQNEAQ, per germline (reference sequence). The CDR3 DNA reads as TGTGCCAGCAGCTTACCCGGGAGGGCCCACTATGATGAGCAGTTCTTC. Its protein product is CASSLPGRAHYDEQFF.

This chain connects TRBV20-1 to TRBJ2-1; no definite D call. Trimming removed 6 bases from V and 0 bases from J, with 12 bases in between. The CDR3 runs 14 residues. CDR1 is DFQATT and CDR2 is SNEGSKA in the germline V gene (reference sequence). The CDR3 region is CSAPSPYSYNEQFF. CDR3 nucleotides: TGCAGTGCCCCCTCGCCCTACTCCTACAATGAGCAGTTCTTC.

This chain connects TRBV19 to TRBJ2-7; D unclear. Germline CDR1 reads LNHDA; CDR2 reads SQIVND (reference sequence). This CDR3 is 12 amino acids long. Trimming took 10 bases from V and 8 from J, leaving 18 bases between them. CDR3 nucleotides: TGTGCCAAAGGGAACTACCTCTCAAAGCAGTACTTC. Protein product: CAKGNYLSKQYF.

This clonotype showed up just a few times. The V call is TRBV20-1, the J call TRBJ2-3, with 7 bases lining up with TRBD2. The germline V gene encodes CDR1 DFQATT and CDR2 SNEGSKA (reference sequence). J lost 3 bases, V lost 6 bases, and 24 bases had no gene match. The CDR3 loop spans 19 amino acids. Here the CDR3 reads CSAQTFRVDGRRVTDTQYF. The CDR3 DNA reads TGCAGTGCCCAGACGTTCAGGGTGGACGGGAGGAGGGTGACAGATACGCAGTATTTT.

This clonotype was seen a few times. The rearrangement uses TRBV13 and TRBJ2-7; 14 bases agree with TRBD2. Losses at the gene ends were 5 bases for V and 1 base for J; bases not matched to a gene: 13. The CDR3 length is 19 residues. In germline, CDR1 is PRHDT, CDR2 FYEKMQ (reference sequence). The DNA of the CDR3 is TGTGCCAGCAGCGGCTCCGGGACTAGCGGGAGAGAAGGATCCTACGAGCAGTACTTC. The encoded protein is CASSGSGTSGREGSYEQYF.

J is TRBJ2-1 and V is TRBV11-1, with 14 bases matching TRBD2. The V gene's germline CDR1 is SGHAT and CDR2 FQDESV (reference sequence). This CDR3 contains 18 residues. Trimming removed 5 bases from V and 2 bases from J; junction bases left unmatched: 8. The CDR3 sequence: CASSLRTSGRFAYNEQFF. CDR3 DNA: TGTGCCAGCAGCCTCCGGACTAGCGGGAGGTTCGCCTACAATGAGCAGTTCTTC.